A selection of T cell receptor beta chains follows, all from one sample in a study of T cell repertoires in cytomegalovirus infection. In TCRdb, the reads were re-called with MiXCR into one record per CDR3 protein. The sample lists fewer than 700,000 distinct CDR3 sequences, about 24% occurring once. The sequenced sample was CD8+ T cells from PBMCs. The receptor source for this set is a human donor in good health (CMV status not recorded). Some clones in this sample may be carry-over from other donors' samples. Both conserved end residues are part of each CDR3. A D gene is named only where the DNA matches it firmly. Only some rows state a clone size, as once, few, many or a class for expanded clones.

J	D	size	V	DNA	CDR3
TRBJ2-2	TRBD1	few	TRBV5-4	TGTGCCAGCAGCTTGGGGACAGGGAGCACCGGGGAGCTGTTTTTT	CASSLGTGSTGELFF
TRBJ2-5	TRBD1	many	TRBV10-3	TGTGCCATCACCCTAGACAGGGACGGGACCCAGTACTTC	CAITLDRDGTQYF
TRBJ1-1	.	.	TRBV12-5	TGTGCTAGTGGTTTGGTACTCGGAGGGAACACTGAAGCTTTCTTT	CASGLVLGGNTEAFF
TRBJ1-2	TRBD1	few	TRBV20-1	TGCAGTGCTAGAGATCTGGAGACAGGGGGCGCGGACTATGGCTACACCTTC	CSARDLETGGADYGYTF
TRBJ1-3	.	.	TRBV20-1	TGCAGTGCTAGAGTCCCGTCTAATCCGAGCTCTGGAAACACCATATATTTT	CSARVPSNPSSGNTIYF
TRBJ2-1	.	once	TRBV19	TGTGCCAGTAGTCAAAGTCCGGGGGGCTTTAATGAGCAGTTCTTC	CASSQSPGGFNEQFF
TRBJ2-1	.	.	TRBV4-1	TGCGCCAGCAGCTTACCTGCGGCGAGCTCCTACAATGAGCAGTTCTTC	CASSLPAASSYNEQFF
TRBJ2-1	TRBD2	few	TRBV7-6	TGTGCCAGCAGCTTCTTAAAGGGGACTAGCGGGGGAAATGAGCAGTTCTTC	CASSFLKGTSGGNEQFF
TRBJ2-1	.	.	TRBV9	TGTGTCAGCGACAGCAACAATGAGCAGTTCTTC	CVSDSNNEQFF
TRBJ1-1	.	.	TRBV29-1	TGCAGCGTTGCCAGGGGCCGGGGGGGCACTGAAGCTTTCTTT	CSVARGRGGTEAFF
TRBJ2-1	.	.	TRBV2	TGTGCCAACAGTGGGTCCGGGCGGGTGAGCTCCTACAATGAGCAGTTCTTC	CANSGSGRVSSYNEQFF
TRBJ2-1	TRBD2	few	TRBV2	TGTGCCAGCCCCGGGGGGAGTAATGAGCAGTTCTTC	CASPGGSNEQFF
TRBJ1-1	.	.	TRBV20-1	TGCAGTATCTCAGCAGCTTTCTTT	CSISAAFF
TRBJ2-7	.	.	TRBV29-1	TGCAGCGTTGAAGTCAACGGCGACTACGAGCAGTACTTC	CSVEVNGDYEQYF
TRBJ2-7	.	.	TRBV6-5	TGTGCCAGCAGTTACTCGAATCGGGGGAACTACGAGCAGTACTTC	CASSYSNRGNYEQYF
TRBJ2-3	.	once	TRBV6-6	TGTGTCAGCAGTTACTCGATAGGTGCAGGGTCGATTCCATCGTTCGGCACAGATACGCAGTATTTT	CVSSYSIGAGSIPSFGTDTQYF
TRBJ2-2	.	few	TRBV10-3	TGTGCCATCAGTGGGGATCCTCGAGGTAACACCGGGGAGCTGTTTTTT	CAISGDPRGNTGELFF
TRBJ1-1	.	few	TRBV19	TGTGCCAGTATCGCGGACAGATACCTTTCTCGGAACACTGAAGCTTTCTTT	CASIADRYLSRNTEAFF
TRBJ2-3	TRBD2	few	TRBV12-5	TGTGCTAGTGGCTCCGGACTAGCGGGAGGCACAGATACGCAGTATTTT	CASGSGLAGGTDTQYF
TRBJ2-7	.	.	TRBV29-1	TGCAGCGGTGTCCTGGACGAGCAGTACTTC	CSGVLDEQYF
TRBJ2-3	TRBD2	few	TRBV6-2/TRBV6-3	TGTGCCAGCAGCTCCGTGACTAGCGGGGTATCCACAGATACGCAGTATTTT	CASSSVTSGVSTDTQYF
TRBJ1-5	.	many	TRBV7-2	TGTGCCAGCAGCCCCGGACGGTGGGATAGGCCCCAGCATTTT	CASSPGRWDRPQHF
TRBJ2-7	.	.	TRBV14	TGTGCCAGCAGCCACAACCCGCTGGGCGAGCAGTACTTC	CASSHNPLGEQYF
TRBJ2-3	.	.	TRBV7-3	TGTGCCAGCAGCTTAGGGACCTATGGCACAGATACGCAGTATTTT	CASSLGTYGTDTQYF
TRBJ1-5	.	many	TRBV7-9	TGTGCCAGCAGCTCAGGCGGGGACTATCAGCCCCAGCATTTT	CASSSGGDYQPQHF
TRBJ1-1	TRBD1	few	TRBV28	TGTGCCAGCAGTTTATCAGAGGGACAGGCGGGGGATGAAGCTTTCTTT	CASSLSEGQAGDEAFF
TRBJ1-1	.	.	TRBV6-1	TGTGCCAGCAGTTACGGGCTCCCTCCTCAGACTTTCTTT	CASSYGLPPQTFF
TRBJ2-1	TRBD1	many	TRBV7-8	TGTGCCAGCAGCTTAGCCGGGACAGGGGACGATGAGCAGTTCTTC	CASSLAGTGDDEQFF
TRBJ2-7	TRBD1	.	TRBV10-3	TGTGCCATCAGTGAAACAGGGGATGCGTCCTACGAGCAGTACTTC	CAISETGDASYEQYF
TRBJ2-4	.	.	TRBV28	TGTGCCAGCAGTTTCGCGGTCAAAAACATTCAGTACTTC	CASSFAVKNIQYF
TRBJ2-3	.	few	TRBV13	TGTGCCAGCAGCTTAGGAGTCAATGGCTTCACAGATACGCAGTATTTT	CASSLGVNGFTDTQYF
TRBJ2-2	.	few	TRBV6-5	TGTGCCAGCAGTAATCCAGGGTCGGCGGTCACCGGGGAGCTGTTTTTT	CASSNPGSAVTGELFF
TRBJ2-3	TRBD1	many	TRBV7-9	TGTGCCAGCAGCTACCGGGACAGGGCGGGAGATACGCAGTATTTT	CASSYRDRAGDTQYF
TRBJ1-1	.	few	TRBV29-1	TGCAGCGCTGACCGGGACAACCGGAACACTGAAGCTTTCTTT	CSADRDNRNTEAFF
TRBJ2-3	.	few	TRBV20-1	TGCAGTGCTAGAGACCTCCGGGGGTCCTACACAGATACGCAGTATTTT	CSARDLRGSYTDTQYF
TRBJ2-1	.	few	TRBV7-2	TGTGCCAGCAGCTTAAAGGGACTGCGCCCCCATGAGCAGTTCTTC	CASSLKGLRPHEQFF
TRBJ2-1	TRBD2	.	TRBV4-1	TGCGCCAGCAGCCAAGCCCCAGCGGGGGGCTACAATGAGCAGTTCTTC	CASSQAPAGGYNEQFF
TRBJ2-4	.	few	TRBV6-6	TGTGCCAGCACCAAGGGGTTCCTGGCTAAAAACATTCAGTACTTC	CASTKGFLAKNIQYF
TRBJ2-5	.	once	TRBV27	TGTGCCAGCAAGCCGGGATTAGGGGCGTCGGGGACCCAGTACTTC	CASKPGLGASGTQYF
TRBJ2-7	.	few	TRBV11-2	TGTGCCAGCAGCTCCCCGGCGGGGGCCCCCTACGAGCAGTACTTC	CASSSPAGAPYEQYF
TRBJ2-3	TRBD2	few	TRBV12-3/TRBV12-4	TGTGCCAGCAGGCAACAGGCGGGGCTAGCGGCGGAAAGCACAGATACGCAGTATTTT	CASRQQAGLAAESTDTQYF
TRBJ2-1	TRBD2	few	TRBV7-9	TGTGCCAGCAGTTCACCCCCCTATGGGCTAGCGGGGGCCCCTTCCTACAATGAGCAGTTCTTC	CASSSPPYGLAGAPSYNEQFF
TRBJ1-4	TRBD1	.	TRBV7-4	TGTGCCAGCAGCTCGACGGACAGGCCGAATGAAAAACTGTTTTTT	CASSSTDRPNEKLFF
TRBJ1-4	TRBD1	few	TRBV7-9	TGTGCCAGCAGCCGACGACAGGGGGATGAAAAACTGTTTTTT	CASSRRQGDEKLFF
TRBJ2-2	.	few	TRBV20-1	TGCAGTGCTAGAGATCGGGGATCCTACACCGGGGAGCTGTTTTTT	CSARDRGSYTGELFF
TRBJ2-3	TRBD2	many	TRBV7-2	TGTGCCAGCAGCTTAACTAGCGGGGGCCTAGGAACGCAGTATTTT	CASSLTSGGLGTQYF
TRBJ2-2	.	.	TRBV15	TGTGCCACCAGCAGAGATTACCCAGGGAACACCGGGGAGCTGTTTTTT	CATSRDYPGNTGELFF
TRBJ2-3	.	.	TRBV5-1	TGCGCCAGCAGTCCACCAATCGACCACTATACGCAGTATTTT	CASSPPIDHYTQYF
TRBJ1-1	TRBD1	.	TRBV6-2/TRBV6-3	TGTGCCAGCAGTTACTCGTACAAACAGGGGGAGATTTCCATGAACACTGAAGCTTTCTTT	CASSYSYKQGEISMNTEAFF
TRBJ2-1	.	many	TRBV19	TGTGCCAGCAGCTTAAATTACAATGAGCAGTTCTTC	CASSLNYNEQFF
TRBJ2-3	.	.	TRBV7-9	TGTGCCAGCAGTCTTAGCTTCCCAGATACGCAGTATTTT	CASSLSFPDTQYF
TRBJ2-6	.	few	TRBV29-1	TGCAGCGTTAATTCAGGTCTTGGGGCCAACGTCCTGACTTTC	CSVNSGLGANVLTF
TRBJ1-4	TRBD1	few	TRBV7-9	TGTGCCAGCAGCTCTTATACAGGGGGAGGCGAAAAACTGTTTTTT	CASSSYTGGGEKLFF
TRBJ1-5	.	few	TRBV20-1	TGCAGTGCTAGATCCCGGAATCAGCCCCAGCATTTT	CSARSRNQPQHF
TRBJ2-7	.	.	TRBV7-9	TGTGCCAGCAGCTTAGGACAAACCTGGTCGGAGCAGTACTTC	CASSLGQTWSEQYF
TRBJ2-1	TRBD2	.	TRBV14	TGTGCCAGCAGCCAAAGCGGGGGCCCCCACAATGAGCAGTTCTTC	CASSQSGGPHNEQFF
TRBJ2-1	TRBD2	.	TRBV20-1	TGCAGTGCTAGAGCCGCTCGCGGGAGCTACAATGAGCAGTTCTTC	CSARAARGSYNEQFF
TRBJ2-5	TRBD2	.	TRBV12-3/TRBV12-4	TGTGCCAGCAGCTTCATAACTAGCGGGGGGCCGCGGAGAGAGACCCAGTACTTC	CASSFITSGGPRRETQYF
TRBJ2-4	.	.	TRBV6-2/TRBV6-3	TGTGCCAGCAGTAGACAACTCCTAGCCAAAAACATTCAGTACTTC	CASSRQLLAKNIQYF
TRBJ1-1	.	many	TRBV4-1	TGCGCCAGCAGCCAAGGCAGGGGAACTGAAGCTTTCTTT	CASSQGRGTEAFF